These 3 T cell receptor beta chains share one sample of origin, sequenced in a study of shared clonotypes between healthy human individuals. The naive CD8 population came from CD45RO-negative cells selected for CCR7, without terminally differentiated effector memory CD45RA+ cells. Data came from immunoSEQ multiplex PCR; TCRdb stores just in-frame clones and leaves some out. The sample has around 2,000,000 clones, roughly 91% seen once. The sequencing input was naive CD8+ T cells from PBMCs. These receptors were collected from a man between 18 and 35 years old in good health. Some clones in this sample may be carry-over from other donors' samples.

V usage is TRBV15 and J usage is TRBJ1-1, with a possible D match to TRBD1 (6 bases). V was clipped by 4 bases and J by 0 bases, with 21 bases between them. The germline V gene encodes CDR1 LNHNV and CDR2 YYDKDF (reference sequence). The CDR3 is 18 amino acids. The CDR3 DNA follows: TGTGCCACCAGCAACCGAGGACAGCCTGATACCATGAACACTGAAGCTTTCTTT. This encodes CATSNRGQPDTMNTEAFF.

CDR3 region: CAWSGGTSGSYNEQFF. The CDR3 nucleotides are TGTGCCTGGAGTGGTGGGACTAGCGGTTCCTACAATGAGCAGTTCTTC. The chain combines TRBV30 with TRBJ2-1; 11 nucleotides agree with TRBD2. V lost 1 base, J lost 1 base, and 3 bases stayed unmatched. Germline V gives CDR1 GTSNPN, CDR2 SVGIG (reference sequence). This CDR3 region has 16 residues.

CDR3 sequence reads: CASSLKREISYEQYF. The CDR3 DNA is TGTGCCAGCAGCTTAAAGCGGGAAATCTCCTACGAGCAGTACTTC. This chain connects TRBV5-4 to TRBJ2-7; 7 nucleotides align to TRBD2. V was clipped by 2 bases and J by 0 bases; unmatched bases: 5. The CDR3 is made up of 15 amino acids. CDR1 and CDR2 from the germline V gene are SGHNT and YYREEE (reference sequence).